Given below is one T cell receptor (beta chain) in context. Its target is not known. Genomic DNA (about 2 micrograms) was obtained from cryopreserved PBMCs for construction of TCR beta libraries. This entry belongs to a study of cytotoxic CD8 clonotypes in ibrutinib-treated CLL. Overall study context: By median roughly 74 months, about twelve had progressed and around 15 stayed remitted; responses had been 2 complete and about 25 partial.

Study-wide findings and caveats: Clonality increased at ibrutinib response and stayed stable in sustained remission. At progression, however, it fell back toward baseline.

Trimming shortened V by 1 base and J by 9 bases, and 6 bases separated the two germline ends. The CDR3 is 11 amino acids. Germline CDR1 and CDR2: KGHSH and LQKENI. Using immunoSEQ multiplex PCR, the repertoire was profiled, and TCRdb retains in-frame clones only, with some absent. The sample records about 160,000 clones, 81% being singletons. This material consisted of PBMCs, taken after 12 months of ibrutinib treatment. This TCR was sampled from a human donor with chronic lymphocytic leukemia. The chain employs TRBV18 and TRBJ2-5; D assignment may be TRBD1 or TRBD2 (5 bases each). CDR3 bases: TGTGCCAGCTCACCACGGGACGCCCAGTACTTC. It translates to CASSPRDAQYF.